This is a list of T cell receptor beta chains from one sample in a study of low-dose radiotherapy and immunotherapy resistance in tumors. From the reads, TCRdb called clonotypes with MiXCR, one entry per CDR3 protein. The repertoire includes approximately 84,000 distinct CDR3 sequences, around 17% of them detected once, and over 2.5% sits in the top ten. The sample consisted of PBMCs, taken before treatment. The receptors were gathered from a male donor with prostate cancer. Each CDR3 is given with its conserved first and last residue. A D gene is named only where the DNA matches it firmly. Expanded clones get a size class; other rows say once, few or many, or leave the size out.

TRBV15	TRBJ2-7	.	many	TGTGCCACCAGCGAGGACGGGTACGAGCAGTACTTC	CATSEDGYEQYF
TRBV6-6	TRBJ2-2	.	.	TGTGCCAGCAGTCCCTCTGAGGGCAAGACCGGGGAGCTGTTTTTT	CASSPSEGKTGELFF
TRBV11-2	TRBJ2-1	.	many	TGTGCCAGCAGCTCTTGGGGGCTCTCCTACAATGAGCAGTTCTTC	CASSSWGLSYNEQFF
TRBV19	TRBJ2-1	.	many	TGTGCCAGTAGTTTGTACTTCAATGAGCAGTTCTTC	CASSLYFNEQFF
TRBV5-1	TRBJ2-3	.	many	TGCGCCAGCAGCTTAGAGCCGGCAGATACGCAGTATTTT	CASSLEPADTQYF
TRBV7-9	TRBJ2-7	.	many	TGTGCCAGCAGCTCCATAGGGGGGACAGATGAGCAGTACTTC	CASSSIGGTDEQYF
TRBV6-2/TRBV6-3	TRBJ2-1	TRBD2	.	TGTGCCAGCCGGGAGGGGGGGGCCCACAATGAGCAGTTCTTC	CASREGGAHNEQFF
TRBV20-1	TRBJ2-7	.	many	TGCAGTGCTAGAGGGGTGGGGCAGGACTCCTCCTACGAGCAGTACTTC	CSARGVGQDSSYEQYF
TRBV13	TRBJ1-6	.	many	TGTGCCAGCGGGCGGAAGGGGGGTGGCGCCTATAATTCACCCCTCCACTTT	CASGRKGGGAYNSPLHF
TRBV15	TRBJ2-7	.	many	TGTGCCACCAGCAGAGATTTCAGGGGTTCCTACGAGCAGTACTTC	CATSRDFRGSYEQYF
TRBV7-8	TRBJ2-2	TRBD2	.	TGTGCCAGCAGCTCCGTCTGGGCGGGGGCCGGGGAGCTGTTTTTT	CASSSVWAGAGELFF
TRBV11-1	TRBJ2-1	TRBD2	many	TGTGCCAGCAGCCCGCACCTGGGACTAGCGGGGGGTAGGAATGAGCAGTTCTTC	CASSPHLGLAGGRNEQFF
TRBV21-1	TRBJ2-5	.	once	.	CASSFYICSASEFGEGTQYF
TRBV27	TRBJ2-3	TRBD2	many	TGTGCCAGCAGTTTAGGGCGGGGGAGCACAGATACGCAGTATTTT	CASSLGRGSTDTQYF
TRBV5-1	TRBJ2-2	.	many	TGCGCCAGCAGCCAGTGGAGGGGCGGCACCGGGGAGCTGTTTTTT	CASSQWRGGTGELFF
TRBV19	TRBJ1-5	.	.	TGTGCCAGTAGTTCCCAGGCCAACAATCAGCCCCAGCATTTT	CASSSQANNQPQHF
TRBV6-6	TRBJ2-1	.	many	TGTGCCAGCAGTGACGGGGCCCTGGCGGATGAGCAGTTCTTC	CASSDGALADEQFF
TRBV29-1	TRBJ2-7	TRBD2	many	TGCAGCGTTGAAGGGACTAGCGGGGGCTCCTACGAGCAGTACTTC	CSVEGTSGGSYEQYF
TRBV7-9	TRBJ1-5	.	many	TGTGCCAGCAGCGGGCAGGGGAGCAATCAGCCCCAGCATTTT	CASSGQGSNQPQHF
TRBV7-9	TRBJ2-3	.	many	TGTGCCAGCAGCGTATACAGGGTAGAAAAGTACGATACGCAGTATTTT	CASSVYRVEKYDTQYF
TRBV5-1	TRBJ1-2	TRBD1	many	TGTGCCAGCAGCTTGGCGGGGACAGGGCCCACCTACACCTTC	CASSLAGTGPTYTF
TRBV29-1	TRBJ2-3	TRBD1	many	TGCAGCGCCGTAGGACAGGGTGGCCCAGATACGCAGTATTTT	CSAVGQGGPDTQYF
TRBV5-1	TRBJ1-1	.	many	TGCGCCAGCAGCAGAGCCCAGGGAACTGAAGCTTTCTTT	CASSRAQGTEAFF
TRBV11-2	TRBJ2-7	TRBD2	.	TGTGCCAGCAGCCCACTAGCGGGGGCCCCTGGCGACGAGCAGTACTTC	CASSPLAGAPGDEQYF
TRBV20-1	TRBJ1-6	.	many	TGCAGTGCTAGAGATTTCCTAGATAATTCACCCCTCCACTTT	CSARDFLDNSPLHF
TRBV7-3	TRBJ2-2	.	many	TGTGCCAGCAGCTTAACGAGGATACTCGCGAACACCGGGGAGCTGTTTTTT	CASSLTRILANTGELFF
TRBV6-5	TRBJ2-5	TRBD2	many	TGTGCCAGCAGCGACCATCCTAGCGGACAAGAGACCCAGTACTTC	CASSDHPSGQETQYF
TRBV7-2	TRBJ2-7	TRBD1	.	TGTGCCAGCAGCGCCGCCGGGACAGGGGCCTACGAGCAGTACTTC	CASSAAGTGAYEQYF
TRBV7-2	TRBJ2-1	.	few	TGTGCCAGCAGCTTTGGGGTAAATGAGCAGTTCTTC	CASSFGVNEQFF
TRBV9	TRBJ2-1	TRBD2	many	TGTGCCAGCAGCGCCGTACCATGGACTAGCGGGGGGACTGAGCAGTTCTTC	CASSAVPWTSGGTEQFF
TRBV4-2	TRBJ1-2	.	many	TGTGCCAGCAGCCAAACTATGGCCTCCCGGCTCGGCTACACCTTC	CASSQTMASRLGYTF
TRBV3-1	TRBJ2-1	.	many	TGTGCCAGCAGCCAAGCTTCAAGCAGGGGTGAGCAGTTCTTC	CASSQASSRGEQFF
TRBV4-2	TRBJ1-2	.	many	TGTGCCAGCAGCCAAGATTTGGTGGTGGCAGATCAGCCTCTCAACTATGGCTACACCTTC	CASSQDLVVADQPLNYGYTF
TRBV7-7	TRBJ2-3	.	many	TGTGCCAGCAGCTCAGGGTTAGCGGTCACAGATACGCAGTATTTT	CASSSGLAVTDTQYF
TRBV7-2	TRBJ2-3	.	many	TGTGCCAGCAGCTTAGCGTACCGAGGCGATACGCAGTATTTT	CASSLAYRGDTQYF
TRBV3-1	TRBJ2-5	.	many	TGTGCCAGCAGCAGGGAGACCCAGTACTTC	CASSRETQYF
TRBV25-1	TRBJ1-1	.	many	TGTGCCAGCAGTATATGGGGAACTGAAGCTTTCTTT	CASSIWGTEAFF
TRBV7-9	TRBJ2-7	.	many	TGTGCCAGCAGCCTAATGGAGGGGGCGACCTACGAGCAGTACTTC	CASSLMEGATYEQYF
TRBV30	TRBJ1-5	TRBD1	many	TGTGCCTGGAGTGTAGGGACAGAGATCAATCAGCCCCAGCATTTT	CAWSVGTEINQPQHF
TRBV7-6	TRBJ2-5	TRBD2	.	TGTGCCAGCAGTTCCGGGGGGATTTTGGAGACCCAGTACTTC	CASSSGGILETQYF
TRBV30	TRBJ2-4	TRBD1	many	TGTGCCTGGAGTGCCGCCCGGGACAGCCTAGCCAAAAACATTCAGTACTTC	CAWSAARDSLAKNIQYF
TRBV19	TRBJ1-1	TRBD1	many	TGTGCCAGCAATTCTGGGGGACAGGGGGAGGTTGAAGCTTTCTTT	CASNSGGQGEVEAFF